This T cell receptor beta chain was identified during a study of blood T cells in healthy people across ages. V lost 2 bases to trimming and J lost 10 bases; unmatched junction nucleotides: 5. The CDR3 extends over 14 amino acids. In germline, CDR1 is LGHDT, CDR2 YNNKEL (reference sequence). With a J-beta primer mix and a sample-barcoded 5' primer, a second PCR ran roughly 6 to 12 cycles. Each of the cDNA molecules was tagged by a template-switch adaptor with 12 random nucleotides. TCRdb passed the 5' RACE reads through MiXCR, listing each CDR3 protein once. The sample yields almost 1 million distinct CDR3 sequences, roughly 47% seen once.

The clonotype comes from a woman between 55 and 75 years old in good health. The sequenced material came from blood. The chain recombines TRBV3-1 with TRBJ2-3; 11 nucleotides match TRBD2. As DNA, the CDR3 is TGTGCCAGCAGCCAAAGTTCTAGCGGGAGGCCGCAGTATTTT. This translates into CASSQSSSGRPQYF.